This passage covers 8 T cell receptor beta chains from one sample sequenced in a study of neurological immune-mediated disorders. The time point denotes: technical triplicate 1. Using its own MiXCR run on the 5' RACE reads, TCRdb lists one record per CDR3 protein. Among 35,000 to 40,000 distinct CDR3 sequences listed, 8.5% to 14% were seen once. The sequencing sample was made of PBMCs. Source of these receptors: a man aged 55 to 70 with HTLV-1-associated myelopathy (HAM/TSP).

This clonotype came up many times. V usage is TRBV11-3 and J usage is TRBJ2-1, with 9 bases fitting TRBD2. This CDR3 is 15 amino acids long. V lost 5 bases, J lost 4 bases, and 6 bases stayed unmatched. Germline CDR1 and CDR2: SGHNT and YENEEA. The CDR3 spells CASSARTSEYNEQFF. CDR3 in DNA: TGTGCCAGCAGCGCCCGGACTAGCGAGTACAATGAGCAGTTCTTC.

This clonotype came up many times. CDR3 residues: CASSRRGTDTQYF. The CDR3 nucleotides are TGTGCCAGCAGTCGCCGGGGCACAGATACGCAGTATTTT. The chain combines TRBV5-6 with TRBJ2-3; D is undetermined. Trimming pared 5 bases from V and 1 base from J, leaving 8 bases between. The CDR3 is 13 amino acids. Looked up from germline, CDR1 is SGHDT and CDR2 is YYEEEE.

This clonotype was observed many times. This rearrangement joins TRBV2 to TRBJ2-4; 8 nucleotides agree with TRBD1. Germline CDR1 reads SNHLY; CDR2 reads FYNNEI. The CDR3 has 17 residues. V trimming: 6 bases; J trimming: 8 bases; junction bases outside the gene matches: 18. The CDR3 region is CASRPGTGRNLEDIQYF. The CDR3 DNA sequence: TGTGCCAGCAGGCCAGGGACAGGACGGAACCTTGAAGACATTCAGTACTTC.

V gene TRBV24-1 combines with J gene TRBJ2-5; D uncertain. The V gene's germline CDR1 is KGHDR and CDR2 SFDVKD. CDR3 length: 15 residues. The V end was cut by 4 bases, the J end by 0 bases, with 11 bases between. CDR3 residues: CATSESTNYQETQYF. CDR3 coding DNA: TGTGCCACCAGTGAATCTACTAACTACCAAGAGACCCAGTACTTC.

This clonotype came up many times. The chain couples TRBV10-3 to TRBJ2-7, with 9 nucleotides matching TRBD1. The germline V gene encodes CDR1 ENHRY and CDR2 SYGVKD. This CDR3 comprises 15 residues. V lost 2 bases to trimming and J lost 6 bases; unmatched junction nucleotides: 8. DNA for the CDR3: TGTGCCATCAGTGAGATGCTGGGACAGGGTCTCGAGCAGTACTTC. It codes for CAISEMLGQGLEQYF.

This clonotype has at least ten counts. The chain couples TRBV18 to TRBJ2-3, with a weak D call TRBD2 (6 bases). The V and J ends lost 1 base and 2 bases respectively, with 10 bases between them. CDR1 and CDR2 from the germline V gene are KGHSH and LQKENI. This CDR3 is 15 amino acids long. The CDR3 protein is CASSPRGGTTDTQYF. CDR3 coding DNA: TGTGCCAGCTCACCACGTGGAGGGACCACAGATACGCAGTATTTT.

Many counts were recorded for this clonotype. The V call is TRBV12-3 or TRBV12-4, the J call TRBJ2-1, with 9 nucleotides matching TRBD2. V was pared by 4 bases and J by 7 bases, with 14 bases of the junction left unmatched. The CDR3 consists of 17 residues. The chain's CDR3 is CASSSRLAVTLGNEQFF. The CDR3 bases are TGTGCCAGCAGTTCACGACTAGCGGTGACCCTGGGGAATGAGCAGTTCTTC.

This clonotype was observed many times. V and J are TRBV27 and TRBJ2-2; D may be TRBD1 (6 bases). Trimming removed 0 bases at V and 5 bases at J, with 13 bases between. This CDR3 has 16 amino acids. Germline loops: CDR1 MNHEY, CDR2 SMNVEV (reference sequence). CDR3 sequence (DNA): TGTGCCAGCAGTTTATCGCCGGACAGAGAGACCGGGGAGCTGTTTTTT. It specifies CASSLSPDRETGELFF.